The 18 T cell receptor beta chains presented below share a single source sample, sequenced in a study of T-cell memory formation after mild COVID-19. TCRdb passed the 5' RACE reads through MiXCR, listing each CDR3 protein once. The sample lists 470,000 or so distinct CDR3 sequences, about 18% seen once, with about 12% in the top ten. Sequencing was performed on PBMCs or a T cell subset sorted from them (not recorded which). Every receptor here comes from an adult woman who had mild COVID-19 (a few samples of this study predate the infection). Cell type and time point are not known.

This clonotype was seen a few times. The V and J genes are TRBV5-1 and TRBJ2-1, with 7 bases lining up with TRBD2. The CDR3 is 15 residues long. V trimming: 2 bases; J trimming: 4 bases; junction bases outside the gene matches: 6. In germline, CDR1 is SGHRS, CDR2 YFSETQ. The DNA for the CDR3 is TGCGCCAGCAGCTTTGGCGCGGGGGATTACAATGAGCAGTTCTTC. It encodes CASSFGAGDYNEQFF. The complete variable domain, with remaining parts taken from reference TRBV5-1 and TRBJ2-1, reads KAGVTQTPRYLIKTRGQQVTLSCSPISGHRSVSWYQQTPGQGLQFLFEYFSETQRNKGNFPGRFSGRQFSNSRSEMNVSTLELGDSALYLCASSFGAGDYNEQFFGPGTRLTVL.

This clonotype was counted only a few times. The rearrangement joins TRBV7-9 to TRBJ2-7, with D unresolved. Trimming cost V 5 bases and J 5 bases, with 10 bases left between them. CDR1 is SEHNR and CDR2 is FQNEAQ in the germline V gene (reference sequence). This CDR3 comprises 12 residues. CDR3 bases: TGTGCCAGCAGCCCAGATGTAGACGAGCAGTACTTC. Protein: CASSPDVDEQYF.

In DNA form, the CDR3 reads TGTGCCAGCAGCTTGCGGCGGTCCTCTGGAAACACCATATATTTT. Encoded protein: CASSLRRSSGNTIYF. V is TRBV7-2 and J is TRBJ1-3, with D unresolved. Germline CDR1 and CDR2: SGHTA and FQGNSA. V was cut by 3 bases and J by 0 bases, with 9 bases left in between. The CDR3 is made up of 15 amino acids.

Only a few counts were recorded for this clonotype. The CDR3 here is CASSPLAGSRNEQFF. The CDR3 region has the DNA TGTGCCAGCAGTCCGCTAGCGGGAAGTCGCAATGAGCAGTTCTTC. The chain combines TRBV27 with TRBJ2-1; 9 bases agree with TRBD2. Germline assignment: CDR1 MNHEY and CDR2 SMNVEV (reference sequence). The trim removed 5 bases at V and 6 bases at J, leaving 8 bases unmatched. CDR3 length: 15 amino acids.

This clonotype was detected a few times. The V and J genes are TRBV6-4 and TRBJ2-1, with TRBD1 as a possible D gene (5 bases). This CDR3 spans 14 amino acids. The V end was cut by 3 bases, the J end by 8 bases, with 14 bases between. CDR1 is MRHNA and CDR2 is SNTAGT in the germline V gene. The CDR3 region has the DNA TGTGCCAGCAGTGAAGGCCAGGGTGTAGATGAGCAGTTCTTC. It encodes CASSEGQGVDEQFF.

The chain carries TRBV6-6 and TRBJ1-5, with TRBD1 as a possible D gene (6 bases). V was clipped by 11 bases and J by 5 bases, with 19 bases between them. This CDR3 is 14 amino acids long. Germline V gives CDR1 MNHNY, CDR2 SVGAGI (reference sequence). DNA for the CDR3: TGTGCCTGTTTTACAGTTAAGGGGGATCAGCCCCAGCATTTT. It specifies CACFTVKGDQPQHF.

The chain carries TRBV7-9 and TRBJ1-1; 7 positions match TRBD1. After removal of 5 bases from V and 4 bases from J, the junction contained 10 bases not matched to a gene. Germline loops: CDR1 SEHNR, CDR2 FQNEAQ (reference sequence). CDR3 size: 15 residues. The CDR3 is CASSIRQGGSTEAFF. As DNA, the CDR3 is TGTGCCAGCAGCATCAGACAGGGCGGAAGCACTGAAGCTTTCTTT.

This chain links TRBV6-6 with TRBJ1-2, with TRBD1 identical over 8 bases. This CDR3 spans 14 amino acids. After removal of 2 bases from V and 8 bases from J, the junction contained 7 bases not matched to a gene. Germline V gene lookup returns CDR1 MNHNY and CDR2 SVGAGI (reference sequence). The CDR3 protein is CASSYRTTGDGYTF. CDR3 DNA: TGTGCCAGCAGTTACCGAACGACAGGGGACGGCTACACCTTC.

The CDR3 DNA reads TGCGCCAGCAGCCAAGTGGCAGGGAGCCAATACGAGCAGTACTTC. Translating it yields CASSQVAGSQYEQYF. The rearrangement joins TRBV4-3 to TRBJ2-7; the D call may be TRBD1 or TRBD2 (5 bases each). Germline V lookup: CDR1 LGHNA, CDR2 YSLEER. CDR3 length equals 15 residues. V lost 1 base, J lost 4 bases, and 14 bases lay in between.

The rearrangement links TRBV6-4 to TRBJ1-5; no definite D call. The V end was cut by 8 bases, the J end by 9 bases, with 14 bases between. This CDR3 region has 12 residues. Germline V gene lookup returns CDR1 MRHNA and CDR2 SNTAGT. The CDR3 spells CASHRGIGPQHF. DNA for the CDR3: TGTGCCAGCCACAGAGGGATTGGGCCCCAGCATTTT.

V usage is TRBV7-2 and J usage is TRBJ2-7; 7 nucleotides line up with TRBD2. The V gene end was trimmed by 4 bases and the J gene end by 2 bases; junction bases not matched to a gene: 5. CDR1 is SGHTA, CDR2 FQGNSA, per germline. The CDR3 loop spans 14 amino acids. CDR3 in amino acids: CASSSGRVTYEQYF. CDR3 coding DNA: TGTGCCAGCAGCTCGGGGAGGGTGACCTACGAGCAGTACTTC.

This clonotype occurred a few times. This chain uses TRBV15 with TRBJ2-7; no clear D. This CDR3 has 14 amino acids. CDR1 LNHNV and CDR2 YYDKDF come from the germline V gene (reference sequence). The V end lost 5 bases, the J end lost 4 bases, and 15 bases lay between the germline ends. In nucleotides, the CDR3 is TGTGCCACCAGCCCCCCCCCGGGCGGTTACGAGCAGTACTTC. Its protein is CATSPPPGGYEQYF.

This clonotype was counted between two and nine times. The gene calls are TRBV20-1 and TRBJ2-1, with 7 bases that match TRBD1. The CDR3 consists of 14 residues. Germline-derived CDR1 and CDR2 are DFQATT and SNEGSKA (reference sequence). Trimming cost V 3 bases and J 4 bases; bases outside gene matches: 6. DNA of the CDR3: TGCAGTGCTAGGGGGGTGGGACAGTACAATGAGCAGTTCTTC. As protein: CSARGVGQYNEQFF.

The J gene is TRBJ2-3, the V gene TRBV5-1, with D unresolved. CDR3 length: 14 residues. Trimming took 4 bases from V and 2 from J, leaving 11 bases between them. From germline, CDR1 is SGHRS and CDR2 YFSETQ. CDR3 coding DNA: TGCGCCAGCAGCAAGGACGGATACACAGATACGCAGTATTTT. As protein: CASSKDGYTDTQYF. Supplemented by reference TRBV5-1 and TRBJ2-3, the full variable domain reads KAGVTQTPRYLIKTRGQQVTLSCSPISGHRSVSWYQQTPGQGLQFLFEYFSETQRNKGNFPGRFSGRQFSNSRSEMNVSTLELGDSALYLCASSKDGYTDTQYFGPGTRLTVL.

The gene calls are TRBV28 and TRBJ1-2, with TRBD1 matching 7 bases. The V gene end was trimmed by 2 bases and the J gene end by 6 bases; junction bases not matched to a gene: 6. Germline V CDR1 and CDR2: MDHEN, SYDVKM. The CDR3 length is 14 residues. The CDR3, as DNA: TGTGCCAGCAGTTTAATGGGACAGAGGGATGGCTACACCTTC. This encodes CASSLMGQRDGYTF.

This clonotype was detected only once. J is TRBJ1-1 and V is TRBV7-9; no firm D call. V was clipped by 7 bases and J by 1 base, with 13 bases between them. The CDR3 has 14 amino acids. CDR1 is SEHNR and CDR2 is FQNEAQ in the germline V gene (reference sequence). As DNA, the CDR3 is TGTGCCAGCACCTCTCTGGGGTGGAACACTGAAGCTTTCTTT. The encoded protein is CASTSLGWNTEAFF.

In its sample, this clonotype was seen a few times. The rearrangement links TRBV6-5 to TRBJ2-5; tentatively, D is TRBD1 or TRBD2 (5 bases each). CDR3 length equals 15 residues. V was trimmed by 0 bases and J by 4 bases, leaving 12 bases between them. Per germline, CDR1 MNHEY and CDR2 SVGAGI. CDR3 sequence: CASSYSGTMGETQYF. As DNA, the CDR3 is TGTGCCAGCAGTTACTCCGGGACGATGGGAGAGACCCAGTACTTC.

CDR3 region: CASSLDRGGGSTDTQYF. The CDR3 region has the DNA TGTGCCAGCAGCTTAGACAGAGGGGGAGGGTCCACAGATACGCAGTATTTT. The chain combines TRBV7-2 with TRBJ2-3; D perhaps matches TRBD2 (7 bases). Trimming shortened V by 1 base and J by 2 bases, and 16 bases separated the two germline ends. CDR3 size: 17 residues. Germline CDR1 and CDR2: SGHTA and FQGNSA.